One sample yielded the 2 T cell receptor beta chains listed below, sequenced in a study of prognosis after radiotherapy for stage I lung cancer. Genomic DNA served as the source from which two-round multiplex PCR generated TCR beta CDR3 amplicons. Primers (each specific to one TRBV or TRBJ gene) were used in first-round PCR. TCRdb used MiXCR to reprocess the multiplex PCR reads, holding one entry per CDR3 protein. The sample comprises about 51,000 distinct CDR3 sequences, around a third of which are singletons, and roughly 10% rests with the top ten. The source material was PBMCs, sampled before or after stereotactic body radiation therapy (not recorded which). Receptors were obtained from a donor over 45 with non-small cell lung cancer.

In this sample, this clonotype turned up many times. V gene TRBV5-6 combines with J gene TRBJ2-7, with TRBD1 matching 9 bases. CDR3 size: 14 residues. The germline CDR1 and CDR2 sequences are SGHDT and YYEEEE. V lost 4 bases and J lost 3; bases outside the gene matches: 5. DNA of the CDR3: TGTGCCAGCAGCACCGGACAGGGGCGCTACGAGCAGTACTTC. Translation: CASSTGQGRYEQYF.

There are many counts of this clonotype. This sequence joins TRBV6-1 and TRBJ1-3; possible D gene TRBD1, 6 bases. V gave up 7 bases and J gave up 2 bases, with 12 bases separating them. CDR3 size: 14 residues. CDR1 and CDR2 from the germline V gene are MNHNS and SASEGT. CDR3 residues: CASTPQGTGNTIYF. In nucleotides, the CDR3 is TGTGCCAGCACCCCCCAGGGGACTGGAAACACCATATATTTT.